This entry is about one TCR beta chain. Sequencing used immunoSEQ multiplex PCR; TCRdb keeps in-frame clones, though not all of them. Among 150,000 to 200,000 clones listed, around 79% were seen once. The data stem from a study of blood T cell repertoires in COVID-19. Germline V CDR1 and CDR2: SGHDT, YYEEEE. This CDR3 region has 13 residues. The V gene lost 7 bases and the J gene lost 2 bases, with 13 bases spanning the gap. Sample: peripheral blood. This chain connects TRBV5-6 to TRBJ2-7, with no clear D. This TCR derives from a man aged 60-69 years with active or convalescent COVID-19. DNA of the CDR3: TGTGCCAGCGGTGTAGTTAGTACCTACGAGCAGTACTTC. It is translated as CASGVVSTYEQYF.